Described below is a single TCR beta chain sequence and its context. Its antigen is as yet unknown. These data belong to a study of early T cells in non-severe SARS-CoV-2 infection. On the study more broadly: Chains stayed unpaired after sequencing of bulk RNA from unsorted whole blood. Whole-study results and caveats: Database matching using VDJdb favored anti-spike CD8 responses, with private and CD4 specificities left missing.

Each single cDNA molecule received a unique molecular identifier. One entry per CDR3 protein results from TCRdb running MiXCR on the 5' RACE reads. In the table there are approximately 79,000 distinct CDR3 sequences, roughly 13% of which are singletons. The CDR3 has 14 residues. Germline lookup yields CDR1 LGHDT and CDR2 YNNKEL (reference sequence). V lost 1 base and J 11 bases, leaving 17 bases between the germline ends. The sequence was collected from an adult who was a healthcare worker with PCR-confirmed SARS-CoV-2 infection or an uninfected control (not recorded which). This sequence joins TRBV3-1 and TRBJ1-1; a weak D match, TRBD1 (6 bases). The source material was whole blood. The CDR3 reads CASSQGRGGMYAFF. The DNA of the CDR3 is TGTGCCAGCAGCCAAGGAAGGGGGGGAATGTACGCTTTCTTT.